Below, 22 T cell receptor beta chains from the same sample are listed, as sequenced in a study of T cells after yellow fever vaccination. Each CDR3 protein is one row after TCRdb ran MiXCR on the 5' RACE reads. The sample has fewer than 500,000 distinct CDR3 sequences, roughly a sixth seen once. Sequences were derived from PBMCs, sampled before the yellow fever booster vaccination. These receptors were collected from a man aged 18 to 35 who received the YFV17D yellow fever vaccine.

This clonotype occurred many times. The rearrangement joins TRBV20-1 to TRBJ1-2; D ambiguous. Germline CDR1 is DFQATT and CDR2 is SNEGSKA (reference sequence). Trimming left V 7 bases short and J 9 bases short, with 30 bases between. This CDR3 has 16 residues. CDR3 bases: TGCAGTGTTAGTGCCTTAGAGGGAACAGCCGAAAATAGCTACACCTTC. This gives the protein CSVSALEGTAENSYTF.

This clonotype was seen a handful of times. This chain links TRBV4-1 with TRBJ1-2; 8 bases agree with TRBD1. Germline-derived CDR1 and CDR2 are MGHRA and YSYEKL. The CDR3 has 14 residues. The V gene end was trimmed by 4 bases and the J gene end by 6 bases; junction bases not matched to a gene: 7. The CDR3 sequence: CASSLLRGPHGYTF. The CDR3 DNA is TGCGCCAGCAGCCTCCTCAGGGGGCCTCATGGCTACACCTTC.

In the case of this clonotype: An end of the junction differs from the germline gene, which may be a read error. The V call is TRBV19, the J call TRBJ2-1, with TRBD2 matching 14 bases. This CDR3 spans 16 amino acids. Germline V gene lookup returns CDR1 LNHDA and CDR2 SQIVND (reference sequence). The chain's CDR3 is CASSKAGTSGGNEKFF. The CDR3 DNA reads as TGTGCCAGTAGTAAAGCCGGGACTAGCGGGGGTAATGAGAAGTTCTTC.

The gene calls are TRBV6-2 or TRBV6-3 and TRBJ1-6; D remains unclear. Trimming took off 7 bases at V and 6 bases at J, with 7 bases between the two ends. The germline V gene has CDR1 MNHEY and CDR2 SVGEGT. The CDR3 length is 12 residues. CDR3: CASNSGNSPLHF. CDR3 in DNA: TGTGCCAGCAACTCGGGTAATTCACCCCTCCACTTT.

The V and J genes are TRBV7-3 and TRBJ2-7; unclear D gene. The V end was cut by 2 bases, the J end by 6 bases, with 14 bases between. The CDR3 contains 14 residues. CDR1 SGHTA and CDR2 FQGTGA come from the germline V gene. CDR3 sequence (DNA): TGTGCCAGCAGCTTAGGGCAGCCTCCCCTCGAGCAGTACTTC. It specifies CASSLGQPPLEQYF.

This clonotype was counted a few times. This chain uses TRBV7-2 with TRBJ2-1; D tentatively fits TRBD1 or TRBD2 (5 bases each). Germline CDR1 is SGHTA and CDR2 is FQGNSA. V was shortened by 2 bases and J by 8 bases, with 10 bases between the two germline ends. This CDR3 comprises 13 residues. This CDR3 is CASSLTRDDEQFF. For the CDR3, the DNA is TGTGCCAGCAGCTTAACCAGGGACGATGAGCAGTTCTTC.

J is TRBJ2-4 and V is TRBV7-8, with D possibly being TRBD2 (5 bases). The V end was cut by 6 bases, the J end by 8 bases, with 14 bases between. This CDR3 spans 13 amino acids. Germline CDR1 reads SGHVS; CDR2 reads FQNEAQ. CDR3 residues: CASSPQEADIQYF. CDR3 sequence (DNA): TGTGCCAGCAGTCCCCAGGAGGCGGACATTCAGTACTTC.

This clonotype was observed a handful of times. V and J are TRBV12-3 or TRBV12-4 and TRBJ1-1; TRBD1 might be the D (5 bases). Trimming pared 6 bases from V and 1 base from J, leaving 15 bases between. This CDR3 has 15 residues. DNA of the CDR3: TGTGCCAGCAGACTCAGCTGGGGGGGGAACACTGAAGCTTTCTTT. This translates into CASRLSWGGNTEAFF.

A few counts support this clonotype. V usage is TRBV7-2 and J usage is TRBJ2-3; the D gene is possibly TRBD2 (6 bases). The CDR3 consists of 13 residues. CDR1 SGHTA and CDR2 FQGNSA come from the germline V gene. V lost 7 bases, J lost 2 bases, and 10 bases lay in between. The CDR3, as DNA: TGTGCCAGCACCGGAGGGGACACAGATACGCAGTATTTT. The encoded protein is CASTGGDTDTQYF.

In its sample, this clonotype was seen a few times. This sequence joins TRBV9 and TRBJ1-1, with D unresolved. V lost 0 bases and J 1 base, leaving 10 bases between the germline ends. CDR1 is SGDLS, CDR2 YYNGEE, per germline. The CDR3 loop spans 15 amino acids. CDR3 in amino acids: CASSVAGYQNTEAFF. CDR3 in DNA: TGTGCCAGCAGCGTAGCTGGCTATCAGAACACTGAAGCTTTCTTT.

This rearrangement joins TRBV24-1 to TRBJ1-2; 8 nucleotides align to TRBD1. J gave up 4 bases and V 4 bases, and 10 bases lay outside the gene matches. CDR3 length: 16 amino acids. The germline V gene encodes CDR1 KGHDR and CDR2 SFDVKD. The CDR3 region is CATSEPPGQDFYGYTF. The CDR3, as DNA: TGTGCCACCAGTGAGCCGCCGGGACAGGATTTCTATGGCTACACCTTC.

In this sample, this clonotype turned up many times. The genes are TRBV7-2 and TRBJ2-3; 7 bases match TRBD2. This CDR3 has 17 residues. The V segment lost 5 bases and the J segment 4 bases; nucleotides outside the gene matches: 15. Germline lookup yields CDR1 SGHTA and CDR2 FQGNSA. CDR3 bases: TGTGCCAGCAGCCTGCAGCCCACTAGCGATGTAGCAGATACGCAGTATTTT. It encodes CASSLQPTSDVADTQYF.

The rearrangement joins TRBV4-1 to TRBJ2-2, with no clear D. The V end lost 3 bases, the J end lost 1 base, and 12 bases lay between the germline ends. This CDR3 has 16 amino acids. Germline assignment: CDR1 MGHRA and CDR2 YSYEKL. This CDR3 reads CASSHPMVGNTGELFF. The CDR3 coding sequence is TGCGCCAGCAGCCATCCAATGGTAGGGAACACCGGGGAGCTGTTTTTT.

This clonotype occurred many times. The chain links TRBV7-9 to TRBJ2-3, with TRBD1 as a possible D gene (5 bases). The CDR3 is made up of 13 amino acids. CDR1 is SEHNR, CDR2 FQNEAQ, per germline (reference sequence). Trimming pared 11 bases from V and 5 bases from J, leaving 17 bases between. The CDR3 DNA is TGTGCCCAAGATCCAGGGTTGGGAGATACGCAGTATTTT. Protein sequence: CAQDPGLGDTQYF.

This chain uses TRBV7-9 with TRBJ1-1; the match to TRBD1 covers 8 bases. CDR1 is SEHNR and CDR2 is FQNEAQ in the germline V gene (reference sequence). The CDR3 loop spans 14 amino acids. Losses at the gene ends were 4 bases for V and 3 bases for J; bases not matched to a gene: 4. The CDR3 protein is CASSSQGVDTEAFF. The CDR3 nucleotides read TGTGCCAGCAGCTCACAGGGGGTAGACACTGAAGCTTTCTTT.

This clonotype was observed at least ten times. The chain carries TRBV6-2 or TRBV6-3 and TRBJ2-7; D may be TRBD1 (5 bases). V was cut by 5 bases and J by 5 bases, with 13 bases left in between. The CDR3 sequence is 13 residues long. Germline CDR1 is MNHEY and CDR2 is SVGEGT. The CDR3 here is CASSHQGTHEQYV. CDR3 in DNA: TGTGCCAGCAGTCATCAGGGTACCCACGAGCAGTACGTC.

This clonotype has just a few counts. The rearrangement joins TRBV7-2 to TRBJ1-1, with D hard to call. With 7 bases removed from V and 1 base from J, the gap between germline ends came to 13 bases. Germline V gene data show CDR1 as SGHTA and CDR2 as FQGNSA. The CDR3 sequence is 14 residues long. DNA of the CDR3: TGTGCCAGCACCCGGCGGCGTTCGAACACTGAAGCTTTCTTT. Residues: CASTRRRSNTEAFF.

This clonotype was counted between two and nine times. V and J are TRBV7-2 and TRBJ2-7; no definite D call. The germline V and J ends were trimmed by 5 bases and 5 bases, with 13 bases remaining between them. The CDR3 runs to 13 residues. Germline CDR1 reads SGHTA; CDR2 reads FQGNSA. CDR3 sequence (DNA): TGTGCCAGCAGCCCGACCGCTGGGAACGAGCAGTACTTC. Protein sequence: CASSPTAGNEQYF.

The genes are TRBV4-2 and TRBJ1-2; D unclear. The CDR3 totals 12 residues. The germline V gene has CDR1 LGHNA and CDR2 YNFKEQ. Trimming took off 1 base at V and 4 bases at J, with 4 bases between the two ends. For the CDR3, the DNA is TGTGCCAGCAGCCAAGTGACCTATGGCTACACCTTC. It specifies CASSQVTYGYTF.

The CDR3 is CASGRRIYSYEQYF. CDR3 nucleotides: TGTGCCAGCGGACGGCGAATATACTCCTACGAGCAGTACTTC. The rearrangement joins TRBV6-1 to TRBJ2-7; no definite D call. V lost 8 bases and J lost 0, with 14 bases in between. CDR3 length equals 14 residues. Germline V CDR1 and CDR2: MNHNS, SASEGT.

The chain employs TRBV6-5 and TRBJ1-1; TRBD1 agrees at 8 bases. The CDR3 runs to 16 residues. After removal of 0 bases from V and 11 bases from J, the junction contained 14 bases not matched to a gene. Germline-derived CDR1 and CDR2 are MNHEY and SVGAGI. CDR3 in DNA: TGTGCCAGCAGTTACTCCCTTAGGACAGGGAATTTCGGGGCTTTCTTT. This codes for CASSYSLRTGNFGAFF.

The table lists this clonotype with a few counts. The CDR3 loop is CSAPDRGTEAFF. In DNA form, the CDR3 reads TGCAGTGCTCCTGACAGGGGCACTGAAGCTTTCTTT. The chain uses TRBV20-1 and TRBJ1-1; 8 bases agree with TRBD1. J gave up 4 bases and V 5 bases, and 3 bases lay outside the gene matches. The germline V gene encodes CDR1 DFQATT and CDR2 SNEGSKA (reference sequence). The CDR3 totals 12 residues.